This T cell receptor (beta chain) came from a study of CXCR3-negative and CXCR3-positive naive CD8 T cells (dated by TCRdb to the late 2010s). Concerning the study at large: In total, roughly 150 million TRB reads were obtained, or roughly 1.5 +/- 0.3 million reads per library. Diversity and physicochemical repertoire analyses covered 10 to 11 donors pooled from two independent experiments. The TRBV-TRBJ cluster analysis covered naive subsets from several donors and memory cells from 3 donors.

For CDR1 and CDR2, the germline V gene (reference sequence) lists LNHNV and YYDKDF. The CDR3, cysteine through phenylalanine, is 17 amino acids long. Only the protein is available. To note about this clonotype: This clone's antigen is unknown.

TCRdb names NextSeq 550 as the instrument used. The Human TCR Profiling Kit (MiLaboratory) was used to make UMI-labeled 5' RACE TRB cDNA libraries. The full amount of extracted RNA was used for cDNA synthesis, and the full amount of resulting cDNA was used for PCR amplification. Libraries were prepared in parallel using an identical number of PCR cycles. In the original analysis: MIGEC and MiXCR extracted about 53,000 +/- 10,000 unique UMI-labeled TRB cDNA molecules per library, requiring at least two reads per UMI. On average, around 40,000 +/- 10,000 functional in-frame TRB CDR3 nucleotide clonotypes lacking stop codons were found per library. After each sample was downsampled to 5000 UMI-labeled TRB molecules, VDJtools was used to calculate diversity metrics such as normalized Shannon-Wiener and Chao1. For the central five CDR3 residues, VDJtools calculated physicochemical properties weighted by clonotype size, namely interaction energy, strength, volume and Kidera factor 4. Each entry corresponds to one CDR3 protein sequence from reads that TCRdb reprocessed, and DNA is not given. TCRdb's processing, not the authors' own work, is the source of the V and J calls. The sample's table covers 60,000 to 65,000 distinct CDR3 sequences. Around 0.75% of the sample lies in the top ten.

For every CD8+ T cell subset, 250,000 to 300,000 cells were flow-sorted straight into RLT lysis buffer, and each subset was sorted in triplicate. Naive CD8+ T cells were defined stringently as CD45RO-CCR7+CD27+CD95- to exclude memory contaminants. Using standard density gradient centrifugation, peripheral blood mononuclear cells were isolated from buffy coats. A FACSAria III was used to flow-sort naive CD8+ T cells into CXCR3-negative and CXCR3-positive populations. An RNeasy Mini Kit was used to extract total RNA from the sorted cells. General study outcomes and caveats: Compared with CXCR3-negative naive cells, CXCR3-positive naive cells had TRB CDR3s with higher hydrophobicity (lower Kidera factor 4), lower energy, and higher strength and volume indices. Comparably high repertoire diversity was found in both naive subsets, whereas much lower repertoire diversity was found in memory CD8+ T cells. Because surface CD5, which has been linked to self-reactivity in mice, was comparable between naive subsets, TCR interaction strength was also inferred from TRB CDR3 physicochemical properties. Because CXCR3 expression was partially decreased after cryopreservation, freshly isolated PBMCs were used for most assays. Similar TRBV-TRBJ usage was shown by naive CXCR3-negative and CXCR3-positive cells from the same donor, whereas distinct patterns were shown by memory cells.

The rearranged segments are TRBV15 and TRBJ2-3; the TRBD2 assignment by TCRdb is unverifiable without DNA. The sequenced material came from naive CXCR3+ CD8+ T cells from blood. The label giving this sample's cell subset or site can be read as: CD45RO-CCR7+CD27+CD95- naive CD8+ T cells expressing CXCR3 (TNR3+). This receptor was identified in a human donor in good health. Some clones in this sample may be carry-over from other donors' samples. The CDR3 in this case is CATSRRDWKTSTDTQYF.